The 27 T cell receptor beta chains below come from one sample, sequenced in a study of yellow fever vaccine responses in identical twins. TCRdb used MiXCR to reprocess the RT-PCR reads, holding one entry per CDR3 protein. Among 4,000 to 6,000 distinct CDR3 sequences, roughly 89% were seen once, and the ten largest hold about 1.9%. The material was T cells from blood (PBMCs), unsorted or a sorted subset (not recorded which), obtained before or after yellow fever vaccination (not recorded which). The origin of the receptors is a young woman who received the yellow fever vaccine.

This clonotype was counted a single time. The chain joins TRBV20-1 to TRBJ2-5; tentative D call: TRBD1 (5 bases). V shed 2 bases and J shed 2 bases, with 12 bases lying between them. Germline V CDR1 and CDR2: DFQATT, SNEGSKA (reference sequence). This CDR3 comprises 14 residues. The DNA of the CDR3 is TGCAGTGCTAGACAGCTGCAGGGTCAAGAGACCCAGTACTTC. This sequence encodes CSARQLQGQETQYF.

Only one count was recorded for this clonotype. The chain is built from TRBV5-1 and TRBJ1-4; no reliable D call. Trimming stripped 5 bases from V and 7 bases from J, with 15 bases between. The CDR3 covers 14 residues. CDR1 is SGHRS and CDR2 is YFSETQ in the germline V gene. In DNA form, the CDR3 reads TGCGCCAGCAGACCCTCGGCCACGGGTGAAAAACTGTTTTTT. Protein sequence: CASRPSATGEKLFF. The entire variable domain, with the rest obtained from reference TRBV5-1 and TRBJ1-4, is as follows: KAGVTQTPRYLIKTRGQQVTLSCSPISGHRSVSWYQQTPGQGLQFLFEYFSETQRNKGNFPGRFSGRQFSNSRSEMNVSTLELGDSALYLCASRPSATGEKLFFGSGTQLSVL.

The V call is TRBV15, the J call TRBJ1-4; D is unclear. In germline, CDR1 is LNHNV, CDR2 YYDKDF (reference sequence). The V end was cut by 1 base, the J end by 5 bases, with 5 bases between. The CDR3 totals 13 residues. This chain's CDR3 is CATSRGGNEKLFF. CDR3 DNA: TGTGCCACCAGCAGAGGAGGGAATGAAAAACTGTTTTTT.

The chain is built from TRBV7-2 and TRBJ2-5, with D maybe TRBD1 (5 bases). Per germline, CDR1 SGHTA and CDR2 FQGNSA. The CDR3 has 11 amino acids. Trimming pared 1 base from V and 9 bases from J, leaving 6 bases between. The CDR3 DNA reads TGTGCCAGCAGCTTAGGACAGCCCCAGTACTTC. This encodes CASSLGQPQYF.

This chain connects TRBV5-5 to TRBJ2-3; TRBD2 matches at 7 bases. Germline CDR1 SGHKS, CDR2 YYEKEE (reference sequence). V dropped 4 bases and J dropped 4; count of bases not matched to a gene: 15. This CDR3 contains 17 residues. As DNA, the CDR3 is TGTGCCAGCAGCCAAGCGGGGAGTCGGGGCGGTGCAGATACGCAGTATTTT. It translates to CASSQAGSRGGADTQYF. Combining the CDR3 with reference TRBV5-5 and TRBJ2-3 gives the whole variable domain DAGVTQSPTHLIKTRGQQVTLRCSPISGHKSVSWYQQVLGQGPQFIFQYYEKEERGRGNFPDRFSARQFPNYSSELNVNALLLGDSALYLCASSQAGSRGGADTQYFGPGTRLTVL.

This chain connects TRBV13 to TRBJ2-5; D unresolved. The CDR3 sequence is 12 residues long. Per germline, CDR1 PRHDT and CDR2 FYEKMQ (reference sequence). V was clipped by 8 bases and J by 1 base, with 8 bases between them. CDR3 sequence: CASSASQETQYF. CDR3 coding DNA: TGTGCCAGCTCTGCTAGCCAAGAGACCCAGTACTTC.

The rearrangement links TRBV4-3 to TRBJ2-7; D might be TRBD1 or TRBD2, each matching 5 bases. CDR3 length: 14 residues. V dropped 2 bases and J dropped 2 bases, with 10 bases sitting between them. Germline V gene data show CDR1 as LGHNA and CDR2 as YSLEER. This CDR3 reads CASSQSRGPYEQYF. The CDR3 DNA sequence: TGCGCCAGCAGCCAATCAAGGGGACCCTACGAGCAGTACTTC.

The chain links TRBV15 to TRBJ2-1; TRBD2 aligns across 7 bases. J gave up 5 bases and V 1 base, and 8 bases lay outside the gene matches. Germline CDR1 and CDR2: LNHNV and YYDKDF (reference sequence). The CDR3 runs 16 residues. The chain's CDR3 is CATSRALASGDNEQFF. As DNA, the CDR3 is TGTGCCACCAGCAGAGCGTTGGCTAGCGGTGACAATGAGCAGTTCTTC. Based on the CDR3 plus reference TRBV15 and TRBJ2-1, the full variable domain is DAMVIQNPRYQVTQFGKPVTLSCSQTLNHNVMYWYQQKSSQAPKLLFHYYDKDFNNEADTPDNFQSRRPNTSFCFLDIRSPGLGDTAMYLCATSRALASGDNEQFFGPGTRLTVL.

The V and J genes are TRBV5-5 and TRBJ2-7; 8 bases match TRBD2. Per the germline V gene, CDR1 is SGHKS and CDR2 is YYEKEE (reference sequence). The CDR3 extends over 15 amino acids. Trimming took 2 bases from V and 1 from J; bases not matched to a gene: 5. CDR3 residues: CASSFGGAKSYEQYF. As DNA, the CDR3 is TGTGCCAGCAGCTTCGGGGGGGCAAAATCCTACGAGCAGTACTTC.

The chain couples TRBV5-1 to TRBJ1-6; D is undetermined. Germline V lookup: CDR1 SGHRS, CDR2 YFSETQ. The CDR3 has 14 amino acids. V dropped 5 bases and J dropped 1 base, with 7 bases sitting between them. The CDR3 DNA reads as TGCGCCAGCAGTCTAGGGTCCTATAATTCACCCCTCCACTTT. Amino acids: CASSLGSYNSPLHF.

DNA for the CDR3: TGCAGCGTTGAAGATGGAGGGGGCAAAGATACGCAGTATTTT. This sequence encodes CSVEDGGGKDTQYF. This chain connects TRBV29-1 to TRBJ2-3, with a weak D call TRBD1 (7 bases). This CDR3 has 14 residues. V gave up 0 bases and J gave up 5 bases, with 12 bases separating them. Germline CDR1 is SQVTM and CDR2 is ANQGSEA.

The genes are TRBV20-1 and TRBJ2-7, with 7 bases fitting TRBD2. The CDR3 extends over 15 amino acids. Germline CDR1 DFQATT, CDR2 SNEGSKA (reference sequence). Losses at the gene ends were 0 bases for V and 3 bases for J; bases not matched to a gene: 8. The CDR3 DNA is TGCAGTGCTAGAGATAATAATGGCGGGGGCTACGAGCAGTACTTC. Its translation is CSARDNNGGGYEQYF.

This rearrangement joins TRBV5-5 to TRBJ2-7, with 7 bases that match TRBD1. The CDR3 consists of 15 residues. Germline lookup yields CDR1 SGHKS and CDR2 YYEKEE (reference sequence). V shed 0 bases and J 0 bases; nucleotides not matched to a gene: 3. CDR3 nucleotide sequence: TGTGCCAGCAGCTTGGGGGACAGAGACTCCTACGAGCAGTACTTC. It yields the protein CASSLGDRDSYEQYF.

The chain recombines TRBV14 with TRBJ2-3; 8 bases line up with TRBD2. This CDR3 is 14 amino acids long. CDR1 and CDR2 from the germline V gene are SGHDN and FVKESK. V trimming: 7 bases; J trimming: 3 bases; junction bases outside the gene matches: 6. This chain's CDR3 is CASKMGLVTDTQYF. CDR3 in DNA: TGTGCCAGCAAGATGGGACTAGTGACAGATACGCAGTATTTT.

The sample holds one count of this clonotype. The gene calls are TRBV15 and TRBJ2-5; TRBD1 or TRBD2 may be the D gene (5 bases each). Germline-derived CDR1 and CDR2 are LNHNV and YYDKDF (reference sequence). There are 14 residues in the CDR3. The V end was cut by 5 bases, the J end by 2 bases, with 12 bases between. Here the CDR3 reads CATSLGTAQETQYF. For the CDR3, the DNA is TGTGCCACCAGCCTTGGGACCGCTCAAGAGACCCAGTACTTC.

The chain has TRBV24-1 and TRBJ2-7; maybe TRBD2 (6 bases). Between the trimmed V and J ends, which lost 10 bases and 4 bases, there was a span of 13 bases. The CDR3 is 12 amino acids. The germline V gene has CDR1 KGHDR and CDR2 SFDVKD. CDR3 nucleotides: TGTGCCACAGCCGGGACTGAATACGAGCAGTACTTC. Amino acids: CATAGTEYEQYF.

As regards this clonotype: The junction departs from the called germline gene at one end, perhaps through a read error. The chain combines TRBV2 with TRBJ2-5; the D is unclear. Germline CDR1 and CDR2: SNHLY and FYNNEI. The CDR3 totals 13 residues. The CDR3: CASSGELQETQYF. For the CDR3, the DNA is TGTGCCAGCAGTGGGGAACTCCAAGAAACCCAGTACTTC.

Here the CDR3 reads CASSYQGIGEQFF. CDR3 nucleotides: TGTGCCAGCAGTTACCAGGGGATCGGTGAGCAGTTCTTC. This chain joins TRBV6-2 or TRBV6-3 and TRBJ2-1, with D perhaps TRBD1 (6 bases). V shed 2 bases and J shed 9 bases, with 11 bases lying between them. Germline V CDR1 and CDR2: MNHEY, SVGEGT. The CDR3 contains 13 residues.

V is TRBV7-6 and J is TRBJ1-2; D call uncertain. The ends were cut back, 10 bases at V and 1 base at J, with 19 bases in the middle. From germline, CDR1 is SGHVS and CDR2 FNYEAQ. The CDR3 length is 15 residues. The CDR3 sequence is CANKWFTVLNYGYTF. CDR3 coding DNA: TGTGCCAACAAGTGGTTTACGGTCCTTAACTATGGCTACACCTTC.

The V gene is TRBV2, the J gene TRBJ2-3; the D gene could be TRBD1 or TRBD2 (6 bases each). Germline CDR1 and CDR2: SNHLY and FYNNEI. CDR3 length: 16 amino acids. Trimming cost V 0 bases and J 1 base, with 11 bases left between them. CDR3 sequence: CASSEAPGAGTDTQYF. The CDR3 DNA follows: TGTGCCAGCAGTGAAGCCCCGGGGGCTGGCACAGATACGCAGTATTTT.

The J gene is TRBJ2-1, the V gene TRBV29-1; the D gene is possibly TRBD2 (6 bases). The CDR3 runs 13 residues. Trimming pared 7 bases from V and 0 bases from J, leaving 10 bases between. Germline loops: CDR1 SQVTM, CDR2 ANQGSEA. CDR3 bases: TGCAGCGCCAGGGACTTCTCCTACAATGAGCAGTTCTTC. Protein product: CSARDFSYNEQFF.

The chain is built from TRBV29-1 and TRBJ2-1, with 7 bases fitting TRBD2. This CDR3 comprises 14 residues. Trimming cost V 3 bases and J 0 bases; bases outside gene matches: 2. Germline assignment: CDR1 SQVTM and CDR2 ANQGSEA. The CDR3 region is CSVDGGSSYNEQFF. The CDR3 bases are TGCAGCGTTGATGGCGGGAGCTCCTACAATGAGCAGTTCTTC.

V gene TRBV4-2 combines with J gene TRBJ1-1, with TRBD1 matching 8 bases. V lost 10 bases, J lost 3 bases, and 13 bases stayed unmatched. The CDR3 length is 15 residues. Germline-derived CDR1 and CDR2 are LGHNA and YNFKEQ. The CDR3, as DNA: TGTGCCACCTCTACCGCAGGGGGCTCCTACACTGAAGCTTTCTTT. Its translation: CATSTAGGSYTEAFF.

V is TRBV29-1 and J is TRBJ2-1; no reliable D call. Per germline, CDR1 SQVTM and CDR2 ANQGSEA. V lost 7 bases to trimming and J lost 5 bases, with 6 bases between them. This CDR3 is built from 10 residues. Here the CDR3 DNA reads TGCAGCGGGTCCAACAATGAGCAGTTCTTC. This gives the protein CSGSNNEQFF.

This chain joins TRBV12-3 or TRBV12-4 and TRBJ2-1; 11 bases map to TRBD2. This CDR3 spans 13 amino acids. With V trimmed by 9 bases and J by 4 bases, 2 bases remained unmatched. The CDR3 sequence is CASRLAGYNEQFF. The CDR3 coding sequence is TGTGCCAGTCGACTAGCGGGATACAATGAGCAGTTCTTC.

V usage is TRBV9 and J usage is TRBJ2-3; perhaps TRBD1 as D (5 bases). V dropped 3 bases and J dropped 5 bases, with 13 bases sitting between them. Germline loops: CDR1 SGDLS, CDR2 YYNGEE. This CDR3 spans 14 amino acids. The CDR3 DNA reads as TGTGCCAGCAGCGAATTACAGGTCCGAGATACGCAGTATTTT. Residues: CASSELQVRDTQYF.

This clonotype was seen only once. The J gene is TRBJ2-1, the V gene TRBV29-1, with TRBD2 matching over 8 bases. CDR1 and CDR2 from the germline V gene are SQVTM and ANQGSEA. Trimming took 4 bases from V and 0 from J; bases not matched to a gene: 2. The CDR3 is made up of 14 amino acids. CDR3 nucleotide sequence: TGCAGCGTTGCCGGGAGGGTCTCCTACAATGAGCAGTTCTTC. Residues: CSVAGRVSYNEQFF.